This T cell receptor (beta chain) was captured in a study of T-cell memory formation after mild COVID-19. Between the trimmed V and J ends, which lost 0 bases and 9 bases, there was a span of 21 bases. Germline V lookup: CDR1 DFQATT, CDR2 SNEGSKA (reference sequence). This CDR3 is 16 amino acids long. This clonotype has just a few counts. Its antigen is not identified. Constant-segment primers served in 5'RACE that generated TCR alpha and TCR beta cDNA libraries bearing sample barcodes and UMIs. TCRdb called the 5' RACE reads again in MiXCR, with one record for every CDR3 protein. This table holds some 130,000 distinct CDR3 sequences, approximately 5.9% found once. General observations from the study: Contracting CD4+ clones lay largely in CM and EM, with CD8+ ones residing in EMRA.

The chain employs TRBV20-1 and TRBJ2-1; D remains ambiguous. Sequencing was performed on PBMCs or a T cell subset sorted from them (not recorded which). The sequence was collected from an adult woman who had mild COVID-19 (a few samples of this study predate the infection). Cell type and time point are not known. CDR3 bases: TGCAGTGCTAGAGATCGCTACCGGACCCACCTACCTGAGCAGTTCTTC. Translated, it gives CSARDRYRTHLPEQFF.